The next 10 T cell receptor beta chains were all read from a single sample in a study of blood T cell repertoires in COVID-19. Using immunoSEQ multiplex PCR, the repertoire was profiled, and TCRdb retains in-frame clones only, with some absent. Of some 54,000 clones listed, about nine tenths were seen once; the top ten hold about 2.1%. The sequencing input was peripheral blood. The receptors stem from a man aged 60 to 75 with acute or convalescent COVID-19.

This clone was counted only a few times. The chain couples TRBV2 to TRBJ1-2; TRBD1 aligns across 7 bases. Germline CDR1 is SNHLY and CDR2 is FYNNEI. The J segment lost 4 bases and the V segment lost 7 bases, leaving 15 bases of the junction unmatched. The length of the CDR3 is 16 residues. CDR3 sequence: CASIFYPGQRFYGYTF. The CDR3 DNA sequence: TGTGCCAGCATTTTCTACCCGGGACAGAGATTCTATGGCTACACCTTC.

The chain uses TRBV25-1 and TRBJ2-7; D perhaps matches TRBD2 (5 bases). Germline V gene data show CDR1 as MGHDK and CDR2 as SYGVNS. V lost 3 bases and J 5 bases, leaving 14 bases between the germline ends. CDR3 length: 14 residues. Here the CDR3 reads CASSEQQTGNEQYF. In DNA form, the CDR3 reads TGTGCCAGCAGTGAGCAACAAACGGGGAACGAGCAGTACTTC.

Points on this clone: This specimen includes other DNA sequences encoding the same CDR3. The DNA for the CDR3 is TGTGCCAGCAGCGTAGGGGACACTAACTATGGCTACACCTTC. Translating it yields CASSVGDTNYGYTF. The rearrangement joins TRBV9 to TRBJ1-2, with D possibly TRBD1 on 6 matching bases. V was trimmed by 0 bases and J by 0 bases, leaving 6 bases between them. Germline loops: CDR1 SGDLS, CDR2 YYNGEE. This CDR3 region has 14 residues.

The chain joins TRBV19 to TRBJ2-7, with 8 positions matching TRBD1. After removal of 6 bases from V and 6 bases from J, the junction contained 13 bases not matched to a gene. The CDR3 runs to 15 residues. Per the germline V gene, CDR1 is LNHDA and CDR2 is SQIVND (reference sequence). CDR3 loop: CASREEDRGSREQYF. The CDR3 DNA follows: TGTGCCAGTAGGGAAGAAGACAGGGGTTCACGCGAGCAGTACTTC.

This sequence joins TRBV2 and TRBJ1-2; 7 bases fit TRBD1. The CDR3 is 15 residues long. The germline V gene encodes CDR1 SNHLY and CDR2 FYNNEI. J gave up 2 bases and V 7 bases, and 10 bases lay outside the gene matches. The CDR3 sequence is CASNDPQGLNYGYTF. The CDR3 nucleotides are TGTGCCAGCAACGACCCACAGGGGTTAAACTATGGCTACACCTTC.

This chain connects TRBV2 to TRBJ2-1; D is unresolved. Trimming took off 8 bases at V and 0 bases at J, with 17 bases between the two ends. The CDR3 covers 16 residues. Germline V lookup: CDR1 SNHLY, CDR2 FYNNEI. Here the CDR3 DNA reads TGTGCCAGCGGCTCCACTCATTCGGGCTCCTACAATGAGCAGTTCTTC. It translates to CASGSTHSGSYNEQFF.

The chain carries TRBV7-2 and TRBJ2-7; 15 positions agree with TRBD2. Looked up from germline, CDR1 is SGHTA and CDR2 is FQGNSA. CDR3 length: 18 residues. V lost 4 bases, J lost 1 base, and 8 bases stayed unmatched. The CDR3 sequence: CASSYWTSGRAVSYEQYF. As DNA, the CDR3 is TGTGCCAGCAGCTACTGGACTAGCGGGAGGGCCGTTTCCTACGAGCAGTACTTC.

The chain links TRBV7-2 to TRBJ1-1; D perhaps matches TRBD1 (6 bases). Germline lookup yields CDR1 SGHTA and CDR2 FQGNSA. V was pared by 3 bases and J by 7 bases, with 24 bases between. The CDR3 covers 17 residues. The CDR3 bases are TGTGCCAGCAGCTTTGCCCAGGGGAGTCGCGTTGGGATTGAAGCTTTCTTT. Translated, it gives CASSFAQGSRVGIEAFF.

The chain links TRBV27 to TRBJ2-7; the D gene is possibly TRBD2 (6 bases). Per germline, CDR1 MNHEY and CDR2 SMNVEV (reference sequence). Trimming took 3 bases from V and 0 from J, leaving 9 bases between them. This CDR3 is 14 amino acids long. CDR3 sequence (DNA): TGTGCCAGCAGTTTTGGGGGGAGCTCCTACGAGCAGTACTTC. Translating it yields CASSFGGSSYEQYF.

The chain has TRBV4-1 and TRBJ1-4; D not resolved. Trimming cost V 3 bases and J 7 bases, with 9 bases left between them. The CDR3 loop spans 13 amino acids. Per the germline V gene, CDR1 is MGHRA and CDR2 is YSYEKL. CDR3 sequence: CASSQLTGEKLFF. The CDR3 bases are TGCGCCAGCAGCCAGCTGACGGGTGAAAAACTGTTTTTT.